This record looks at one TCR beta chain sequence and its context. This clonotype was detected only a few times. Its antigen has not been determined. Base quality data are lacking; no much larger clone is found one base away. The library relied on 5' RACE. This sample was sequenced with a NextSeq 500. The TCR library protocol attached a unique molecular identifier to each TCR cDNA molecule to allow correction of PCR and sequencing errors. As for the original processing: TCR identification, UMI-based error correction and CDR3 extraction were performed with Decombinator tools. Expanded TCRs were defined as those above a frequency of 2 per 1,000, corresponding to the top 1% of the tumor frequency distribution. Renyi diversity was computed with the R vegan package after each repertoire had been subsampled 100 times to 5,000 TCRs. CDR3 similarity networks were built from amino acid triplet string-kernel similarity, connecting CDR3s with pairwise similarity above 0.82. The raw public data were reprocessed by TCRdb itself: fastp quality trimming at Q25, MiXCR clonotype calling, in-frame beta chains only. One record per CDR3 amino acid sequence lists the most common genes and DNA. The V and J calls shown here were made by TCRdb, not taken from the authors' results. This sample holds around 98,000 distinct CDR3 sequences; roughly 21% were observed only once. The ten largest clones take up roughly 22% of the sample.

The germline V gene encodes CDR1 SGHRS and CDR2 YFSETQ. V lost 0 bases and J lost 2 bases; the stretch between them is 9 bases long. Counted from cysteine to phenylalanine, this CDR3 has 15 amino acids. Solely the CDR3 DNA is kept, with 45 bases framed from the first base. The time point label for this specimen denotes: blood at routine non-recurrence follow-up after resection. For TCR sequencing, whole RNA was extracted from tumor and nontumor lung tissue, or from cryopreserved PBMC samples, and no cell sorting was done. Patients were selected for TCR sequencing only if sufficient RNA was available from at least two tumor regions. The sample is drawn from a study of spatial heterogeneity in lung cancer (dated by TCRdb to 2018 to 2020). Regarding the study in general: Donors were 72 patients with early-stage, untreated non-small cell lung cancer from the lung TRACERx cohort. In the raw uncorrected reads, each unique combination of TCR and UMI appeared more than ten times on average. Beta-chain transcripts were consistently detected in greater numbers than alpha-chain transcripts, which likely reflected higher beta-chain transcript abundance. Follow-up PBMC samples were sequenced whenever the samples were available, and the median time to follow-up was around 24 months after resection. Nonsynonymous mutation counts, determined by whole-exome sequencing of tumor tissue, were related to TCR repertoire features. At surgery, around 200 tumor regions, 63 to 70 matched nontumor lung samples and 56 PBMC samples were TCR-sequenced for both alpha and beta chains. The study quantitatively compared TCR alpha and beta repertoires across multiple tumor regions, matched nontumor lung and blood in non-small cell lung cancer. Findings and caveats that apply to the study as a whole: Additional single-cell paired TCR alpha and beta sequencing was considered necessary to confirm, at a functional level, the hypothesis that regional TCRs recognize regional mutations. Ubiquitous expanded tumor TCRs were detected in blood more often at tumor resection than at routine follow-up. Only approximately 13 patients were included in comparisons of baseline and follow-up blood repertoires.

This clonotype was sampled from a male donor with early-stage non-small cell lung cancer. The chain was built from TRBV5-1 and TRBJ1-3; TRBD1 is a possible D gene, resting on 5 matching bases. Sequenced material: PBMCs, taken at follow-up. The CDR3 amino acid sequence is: CASSLAQGTGNTIYF. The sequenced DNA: TGCGCCAGCAGCTTGGCCCAGGGTACTGGAAACACCATATATTTT.